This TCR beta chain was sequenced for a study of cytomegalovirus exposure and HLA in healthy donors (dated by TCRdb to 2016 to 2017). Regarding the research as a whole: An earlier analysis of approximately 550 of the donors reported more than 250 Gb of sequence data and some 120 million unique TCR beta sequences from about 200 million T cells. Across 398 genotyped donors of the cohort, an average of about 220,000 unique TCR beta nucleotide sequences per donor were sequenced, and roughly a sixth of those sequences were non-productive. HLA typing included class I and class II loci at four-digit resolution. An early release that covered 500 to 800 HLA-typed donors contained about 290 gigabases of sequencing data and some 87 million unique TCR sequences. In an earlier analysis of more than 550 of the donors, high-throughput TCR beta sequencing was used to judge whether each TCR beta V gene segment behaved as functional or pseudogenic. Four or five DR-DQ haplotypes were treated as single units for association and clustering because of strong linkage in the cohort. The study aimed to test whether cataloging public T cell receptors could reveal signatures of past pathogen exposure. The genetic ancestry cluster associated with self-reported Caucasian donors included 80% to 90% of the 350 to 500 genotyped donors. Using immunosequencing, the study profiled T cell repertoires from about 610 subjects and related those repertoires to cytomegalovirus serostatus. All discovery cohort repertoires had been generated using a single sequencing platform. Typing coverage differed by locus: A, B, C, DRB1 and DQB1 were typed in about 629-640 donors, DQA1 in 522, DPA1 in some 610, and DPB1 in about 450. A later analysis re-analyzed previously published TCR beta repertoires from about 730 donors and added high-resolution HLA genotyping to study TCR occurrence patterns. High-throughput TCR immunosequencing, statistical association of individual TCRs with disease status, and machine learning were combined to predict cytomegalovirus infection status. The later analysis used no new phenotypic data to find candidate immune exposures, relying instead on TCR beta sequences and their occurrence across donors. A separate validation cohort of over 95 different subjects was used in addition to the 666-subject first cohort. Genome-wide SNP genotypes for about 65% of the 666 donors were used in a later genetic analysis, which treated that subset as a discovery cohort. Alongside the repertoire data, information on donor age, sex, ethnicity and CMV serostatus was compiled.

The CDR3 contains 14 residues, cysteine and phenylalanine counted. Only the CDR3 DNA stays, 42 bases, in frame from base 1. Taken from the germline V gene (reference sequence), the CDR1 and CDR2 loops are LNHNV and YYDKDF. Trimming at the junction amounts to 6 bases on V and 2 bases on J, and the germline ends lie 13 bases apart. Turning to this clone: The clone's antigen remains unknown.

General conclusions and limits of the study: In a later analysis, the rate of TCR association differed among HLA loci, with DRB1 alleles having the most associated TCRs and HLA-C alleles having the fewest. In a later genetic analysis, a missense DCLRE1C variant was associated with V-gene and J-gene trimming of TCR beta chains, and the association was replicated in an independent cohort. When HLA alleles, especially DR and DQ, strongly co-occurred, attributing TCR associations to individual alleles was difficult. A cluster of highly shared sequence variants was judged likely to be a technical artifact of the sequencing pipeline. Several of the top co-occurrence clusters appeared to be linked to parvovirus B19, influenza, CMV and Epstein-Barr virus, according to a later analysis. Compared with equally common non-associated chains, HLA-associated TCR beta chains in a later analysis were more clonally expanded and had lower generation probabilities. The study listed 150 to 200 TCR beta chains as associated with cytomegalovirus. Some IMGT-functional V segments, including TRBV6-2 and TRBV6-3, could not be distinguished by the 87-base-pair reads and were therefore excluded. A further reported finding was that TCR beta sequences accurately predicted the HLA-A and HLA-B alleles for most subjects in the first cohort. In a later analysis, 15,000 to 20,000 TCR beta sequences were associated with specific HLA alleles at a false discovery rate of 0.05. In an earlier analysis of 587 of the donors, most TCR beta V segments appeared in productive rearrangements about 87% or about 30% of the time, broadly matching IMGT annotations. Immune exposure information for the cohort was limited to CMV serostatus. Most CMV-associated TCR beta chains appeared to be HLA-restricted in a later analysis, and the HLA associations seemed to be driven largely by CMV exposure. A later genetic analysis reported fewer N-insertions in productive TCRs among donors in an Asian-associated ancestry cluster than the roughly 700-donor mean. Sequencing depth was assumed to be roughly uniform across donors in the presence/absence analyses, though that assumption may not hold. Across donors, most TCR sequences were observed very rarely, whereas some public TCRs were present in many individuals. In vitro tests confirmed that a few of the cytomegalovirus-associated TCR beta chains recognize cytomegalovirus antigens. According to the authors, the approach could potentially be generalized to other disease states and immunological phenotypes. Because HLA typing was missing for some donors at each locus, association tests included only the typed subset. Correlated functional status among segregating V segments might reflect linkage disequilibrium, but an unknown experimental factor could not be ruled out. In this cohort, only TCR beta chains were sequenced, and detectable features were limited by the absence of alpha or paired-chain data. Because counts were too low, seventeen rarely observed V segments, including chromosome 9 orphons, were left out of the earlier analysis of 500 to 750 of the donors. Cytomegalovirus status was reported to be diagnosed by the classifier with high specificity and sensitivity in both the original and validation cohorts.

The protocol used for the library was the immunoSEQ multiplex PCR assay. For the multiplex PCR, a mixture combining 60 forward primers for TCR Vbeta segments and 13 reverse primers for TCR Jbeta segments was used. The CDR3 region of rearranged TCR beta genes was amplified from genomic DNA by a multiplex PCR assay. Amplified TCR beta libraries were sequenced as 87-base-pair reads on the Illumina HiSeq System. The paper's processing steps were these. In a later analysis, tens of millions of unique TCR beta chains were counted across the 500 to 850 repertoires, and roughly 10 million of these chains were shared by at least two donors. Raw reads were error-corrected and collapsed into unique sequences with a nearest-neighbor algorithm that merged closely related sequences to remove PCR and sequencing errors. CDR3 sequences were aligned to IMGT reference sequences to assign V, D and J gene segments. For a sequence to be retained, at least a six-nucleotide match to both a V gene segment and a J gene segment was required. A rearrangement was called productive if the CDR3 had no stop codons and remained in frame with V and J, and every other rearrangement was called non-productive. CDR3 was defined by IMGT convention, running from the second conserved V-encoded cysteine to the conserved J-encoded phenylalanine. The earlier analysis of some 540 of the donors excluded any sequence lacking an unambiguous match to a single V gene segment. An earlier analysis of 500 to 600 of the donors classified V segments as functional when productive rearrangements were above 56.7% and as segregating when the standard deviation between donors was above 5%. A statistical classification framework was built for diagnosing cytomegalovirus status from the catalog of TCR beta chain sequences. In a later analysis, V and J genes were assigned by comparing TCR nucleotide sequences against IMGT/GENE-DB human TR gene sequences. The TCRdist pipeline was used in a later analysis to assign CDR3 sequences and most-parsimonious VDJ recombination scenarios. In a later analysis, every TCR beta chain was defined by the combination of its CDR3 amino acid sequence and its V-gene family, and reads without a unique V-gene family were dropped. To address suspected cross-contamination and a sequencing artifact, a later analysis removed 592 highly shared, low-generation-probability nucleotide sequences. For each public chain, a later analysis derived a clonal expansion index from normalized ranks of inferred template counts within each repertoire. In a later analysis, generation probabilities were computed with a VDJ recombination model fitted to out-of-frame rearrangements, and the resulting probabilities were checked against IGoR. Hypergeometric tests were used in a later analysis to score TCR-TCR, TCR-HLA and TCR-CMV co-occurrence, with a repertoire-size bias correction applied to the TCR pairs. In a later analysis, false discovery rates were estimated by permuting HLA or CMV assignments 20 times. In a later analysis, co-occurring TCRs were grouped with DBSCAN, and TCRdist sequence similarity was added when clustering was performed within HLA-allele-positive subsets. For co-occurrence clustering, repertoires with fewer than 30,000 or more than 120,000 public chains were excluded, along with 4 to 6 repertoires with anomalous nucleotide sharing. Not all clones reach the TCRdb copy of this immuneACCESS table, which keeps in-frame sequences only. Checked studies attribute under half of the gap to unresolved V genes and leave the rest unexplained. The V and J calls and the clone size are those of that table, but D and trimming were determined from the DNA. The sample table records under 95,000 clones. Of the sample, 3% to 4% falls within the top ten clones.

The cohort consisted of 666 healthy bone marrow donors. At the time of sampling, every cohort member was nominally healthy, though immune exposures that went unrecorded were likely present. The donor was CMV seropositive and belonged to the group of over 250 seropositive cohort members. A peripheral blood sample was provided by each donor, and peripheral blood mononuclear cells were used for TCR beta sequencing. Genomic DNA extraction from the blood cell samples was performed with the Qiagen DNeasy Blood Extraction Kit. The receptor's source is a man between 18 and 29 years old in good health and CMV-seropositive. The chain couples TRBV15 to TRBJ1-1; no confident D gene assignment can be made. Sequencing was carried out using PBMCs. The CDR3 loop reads CATRGGWGNTEAFF. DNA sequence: TGTGCCACCAGGGGCGGGTGGGGAAACACTGAAGCTTTCTTT. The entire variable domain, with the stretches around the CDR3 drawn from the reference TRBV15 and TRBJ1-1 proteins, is DAMVIQNPRYQVTQFGKPVTLSCSQTLNHNVMYWYQQKSSQAPKLLFHYYDKDFNNEADTPDNFQSRRPNTSFCFLDIRSPGLGDTAMYLCATRGGWGNTEAFFGQGTRLTVV.